This T cell receptor (beta chain) came from a study of blood T cell repertoires in COVID-19 (dated by TCRdb to 2019 to 2021). Some background on the complete study: Samples covering the acute and convalescent phases of COVID-19 were provided by collaborators in the United States, Italy and Spain. HLA class I and class II types, where available, came from metadata supplied by the sample provider rather than from assay-based typing. Deeply sampled blood TCRbeta repertoires from subjects exposed to, actively infected with, or recovered from COVID-19 were included in the dataset. The repertoires were released in a freely available public database meant as a resource for research on the immune response to SARS-CoV-2. Samples were obtained from the ongoing ImmuneRACE study (first 160 participants) and from 1,254 subjects provided by 6 global collaborators. Sample metadata almost always included a de-identified subject ID, COVID-19 status, age in years and sex. The prospective study material was composed of cDNA or gDNA derived from T cells, B-cell-depleted T cells, or PBMCs.

Beyond this particular receptor, the publication reports: The amount of clinical and demographic metadata varied by source and participant and was provided uncurated.

In the prospective study, participants were roughly 18 to 90 years old, resided in about 25 geographic areas of the United States, and were enrolled through a virtual design. Cohort assignment in the prospective study relied on participant-reported clinical history from a screening survey and a study questionnaire. For ImmuneRACE Cohort 3, a participant was defined as recovered based on two consecutive negative NP/OP PCR tests, clearance by a healthcare professional, or resolution of symptoms. In the prospective study, whole blood, serum and a nasopharyngeal or oropharyngeal swab were collected from each participant by mobile phlebotomists. Participants in the prospective study had the option to provide additional blood draws and questionnaires over an approximately two-month period. Blood samples from the prospective study were shipped frozen or at room temperature prior to DNA extraction. V and J are truncated by 1 base and 3 bases respectively, leaving an intervening sequence of 12 bases. From the cysteine up to the phenylalanine, the CDR3 has a length of 16 residues. Only the CDR3 portion is preserved as DNA: 48 bases, with reading frame beginning at the first base. The germline V gene (reference sequence) sets CDR1 to LGHDT and CDR2 to YNNKEL.

About this clone: What antigen it recognizes has not been identified. No per-base quality is available; no much larger clone lies one base away.

The immunoSEQ Assay, a bias-controlled multiplex PCR, was used to amplify TCRbeta CDR3 regions from genomic DNA. Concerning the study's data processing: The number of nucleated cells in each sample was estimated by amplification of reference gene primers within the assay. To quantify the absolute abundance of each unique TCRbeta CDR3 rearrangement, sequence reads were collapsed and filtered. For each sample, productive Simpson clonality was calculated as the square root of Simpson's diversity index over productive rearrangements. This is the immuneACCESS table as TCRdb keeps it, with only in-frame sequences that have V and J called. A part of the clones is gone; compared with another copy, unresolved V genes explain less than half, and the rest is unexplained. The V and J calls and the clone size are those of that table, but D and trimming were determined from the DNA. The sample table contains approximately 440,000 clones; only one count was recorded for roughly 87% of them. Roughly 0.72% of the sample rests with the top ten.

The V and J segments used are TRBV3-1 (or the pseudogene TRBV3-2) and TRBJ2-2; the best D guess is TRBD2, with 5 bases matching. Sequencing was carried out using PBMCs or T cells enriched from blood (not recorded which). The receptor was isolated from a young woman who had recovered from COVID-19. The nucleotide sequence reads TGTGCCAGCAGCCAAGTTCGGGGATTCGACACCGGGGAGCTGTTTTTT. Translation gives CASSQVRGFDTGELFF.